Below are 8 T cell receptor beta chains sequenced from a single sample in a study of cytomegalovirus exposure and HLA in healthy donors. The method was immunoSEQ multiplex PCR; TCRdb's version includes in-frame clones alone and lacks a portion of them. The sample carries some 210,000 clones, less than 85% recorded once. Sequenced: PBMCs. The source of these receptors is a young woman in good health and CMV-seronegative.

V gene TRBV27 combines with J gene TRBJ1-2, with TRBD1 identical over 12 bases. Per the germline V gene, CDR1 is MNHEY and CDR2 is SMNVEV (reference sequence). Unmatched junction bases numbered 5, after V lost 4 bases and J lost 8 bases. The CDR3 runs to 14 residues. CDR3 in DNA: TGTGCCAGCAGTTGGGGGACAGGGGGCGAGGGCTACACCTTC. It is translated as CASSWGTGGEGYTF.

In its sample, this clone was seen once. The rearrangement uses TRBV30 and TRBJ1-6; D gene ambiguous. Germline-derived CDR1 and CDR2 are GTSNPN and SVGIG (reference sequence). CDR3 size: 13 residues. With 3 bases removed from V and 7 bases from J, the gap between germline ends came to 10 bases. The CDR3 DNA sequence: TGTGCCTGGAGCCTCGTAGCGAATTCACCCCTCCACTTT. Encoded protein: CAWSLVANSPLHF.

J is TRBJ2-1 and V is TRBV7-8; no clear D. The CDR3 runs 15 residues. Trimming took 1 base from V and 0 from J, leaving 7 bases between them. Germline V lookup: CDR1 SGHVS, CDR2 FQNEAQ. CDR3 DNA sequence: TGTGCCAGCAGCTTAGAACCGAGCTCCTACAATGAGCAGTTCTTC. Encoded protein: CASSLEPSSYNEQFF. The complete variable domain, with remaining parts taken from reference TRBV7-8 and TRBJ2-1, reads GAGVSQSPRYKVAKRGQDVALRCDPISGHVSLFWYQQALGQGPEFLTYFQNEAQLDKSGLPSDRFFAERPEGSVSTLKIQRTQQEDSAVYLCASSLEPSSYNEQFFGPGTRLTVL.

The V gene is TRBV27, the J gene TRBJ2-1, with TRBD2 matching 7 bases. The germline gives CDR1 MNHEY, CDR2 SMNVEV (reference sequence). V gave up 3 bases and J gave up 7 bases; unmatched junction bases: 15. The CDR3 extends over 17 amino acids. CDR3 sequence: CASSFPPQRGSVNEQFF. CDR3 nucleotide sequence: TGTGCCAGCAGTTTCCCGCCCCAGCGGGGTTCAGTAAATGAGCAGTTCTTC.

CDR3 sequence: CAWSDRTSANEKLFF. The CDR3 DNA follows: TGTGCCTGGAGTGACCGGACAAGCGCTAATGAAAAACTGTTTTTT. The chain uses TRBV30 and TRBJ1-4, with TRBD1 as a possible D gene (5 bases). V was cut by 1 base and J by 3 bases, with 12 bases left in between. The germline V gene encodes CDR1 GTSNPN and CDR2 SVGIG (reference sequence). The CDR3 is made up of 15 amino acids.

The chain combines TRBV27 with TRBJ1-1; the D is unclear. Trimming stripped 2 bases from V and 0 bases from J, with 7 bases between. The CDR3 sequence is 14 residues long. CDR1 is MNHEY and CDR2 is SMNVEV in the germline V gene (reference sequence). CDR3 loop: CASSLRVMNTEAFF. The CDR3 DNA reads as TGTGCCAGCAGTTTAAGGGTTATGAACACTGAAGCTTTCTTT.

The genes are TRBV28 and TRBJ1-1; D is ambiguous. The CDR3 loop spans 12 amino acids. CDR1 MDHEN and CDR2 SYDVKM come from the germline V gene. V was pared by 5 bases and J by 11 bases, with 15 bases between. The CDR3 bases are TGTGCCAGCAGTAAGGGTCCTTTCCGGGCTTTCTTT. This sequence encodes CASSKGPFRAFF.

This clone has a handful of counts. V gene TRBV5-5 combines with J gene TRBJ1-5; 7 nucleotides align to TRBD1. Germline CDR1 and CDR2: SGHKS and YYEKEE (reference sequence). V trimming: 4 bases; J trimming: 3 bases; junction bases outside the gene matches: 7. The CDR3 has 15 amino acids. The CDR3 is CASSMTTGANQPQHF. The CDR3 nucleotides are TGTGCCAGCAGCATGACTACAGGGGCCAATCAGCCCCAGCATTTT.